The next 24 T cell receptor beta chains were all read from a single sample in a study of STAT5B mutations in CD4+ large granular lymphocyte leukemia. Repertoires were generated with immunoSEQ multiplex PCR, while TCRdb's copy carries only in-frame clones and drops some. The data hold about 22,000 clones, with about four fifths observed a single time. Material: CD4+ T cells from blood buffy coats. These receptors all come from a human donor in good health.

The rearrangement links TRBV7-8 to TRBJ2-1; 8 nucleotides agree with TRBD2. With 8 bases clipped from V and 1 base from J, the junction kept 7 bases outside the gene matches. The CDR3 consists of 15 residues. Germline V gene lookup returns CDR1 SGHVS and CDR2 FQNEAQ. CDR3 residues: CASGREELSYNEQFF. DNA for the CDR3: TGTGCCAGCGGGCGGGAGGAACTATCCTACAATGAGCAGTTCTTC.

The chain employs TRBV28 and TRBJ2-3; TRBD2 aligns across 13 bases. V lost 5 bases and J lost 5; bases outside the gene matches: 7. CDR1 and CDR2 (germline): MDHEN, SYDVKM. The CDR3 is 16 amino acids. The DNA of the CDR3 is TGTGCCAGCAGTCCTACTAGCGGGGGGGCCAAAGATACGCAGTATTTT. Amino acids: CASSPTSGGAKDTQYF.

The chain recombines TRBV7-9 with TRBJ2-7, with D possibly TRBD1 on 6 matching bases. The CDR3 has 16 residues. Between the trimmed V and J ends, which lost 5 bases and 2 bases, there was a span of 19 bases. Per germline, CDR1 SEHNR and CDR2 FQNEAQ (reference sequence). The CDR3 sequence: CASSAPPRGIAYEQYF. The CDR3 nucleotides are TGTGCCAGCAGCGCACCCCCGAGGGGGATCGCCTACGAGCAGTACTTC.

J is TRBJ2-3 and V is TRBV5-6, with 8 bases matching TRBD1. After removal of 2 bases from V and 5 bases from J, the junction contained 16 bases not matched to a gene. CDR1 and CDR2 from the germline V gene are SGHDT and YYEEEE. This CDR3 is 18 amino acids long. CDR3 residues: CASSLFFQPGGFIDTQYF. CDR3 sequence (DNA): TGTGCCAGCAGCTTATTCTTTCAACCAGGGGGCTTTATAGATACGCAGTATTTT.

The genes are TRBV6-6 and TRBJ2-4; D call uncertain. Germline CDR1 reads MNHNY; CDR2 reads SVGAGI (reference sequence). The V and J ends lost 4 bases and 4 bases respectively, with 17 bases between them. There are 16 residues in the CDR3. The CDR3 bases are TGTGCCAGCAGTTCCACACTGGGTGACGGGAAAAACATTCAGTACTTC. The encoded protein is CASSSTLGDGKNIQYF.

The chain joins TRBV4-3 to TRBJ2-5; D not resolved. V lost 0 bases to trimming and J lost 3 bases, with 5 bases between them. The CDR3 totals 13 residues. CDR1 is LGHNA and CDR2 is YSLEER in the germline V gene. The CDR3, as DNA: TGCGCCAGCAGCCAAGATCGGGAAGAGACCCAGTACTTC. Protein product: CASSQDREETQYF.

V is TRBV11-1 and J is TRBJ2-7, with D unresolved. This CDR3 spans 14 amino acids. Between the trimmed V and J ends, which lost 4 bases and 0 bases, there was a span of 10 bases. Germline loops: CDR1 SGHAT, CDR2 FQDESV (reference sequence). The DNA for the CDR3 is TGTGCCAGCAGCTCGGTCAGGAGCTCCTACGAGCAGTACTTC. This codes for CASSSVRSSYEQYF.

As concerns this clone: This same CDR3 is encoded by further DNA sequences in the sample. The chain employs TRBV6-5 and TRBJ1-5, with D possibly matching TRBD1 (5 bases). Per germline, CDR1 MNHEY and CDR2 SVGAGI. V was trimmed by 7 bases and J by 0 bases, leaving 10 bases between them. This CDR3 region has 14 residues. The DNA for the CDR3 is TGTGCCAGCAACGACAGACATAGCAATCAGCCCCAGCATTTT. Protein sequence: CASNDRHSNQPQHF.

The gene calls are TRBV28 and TRBJ2-7, with unresolved D. Trimming stripped 6 bases from V and 2 bases from J, with 8 bases between. This CDR3 region has 12 residues. Germline-derived CDR1 and CDR2 are MDHEN and SYDVKM. The CDR3 DNA reads as TGTGCCAGCAGCGCCCCAGCCTACGAGCAGTACTTC. The encoded protein is CASSAPAYEQYF.

The J gene is TRBJ1-2, the V gene TRBV15; no clear D. Germline CDR1 LNHNV, CDR2 YYDKDF (reference sequence). Trimming pared 2 bases from V and 4 bases from J, leaving 8 bases between. The CDR3 totals 13 residues. The CDR3 nucleotides are TGTGCCACCAGCAGATCTCACGGCTATGGCTACACCTTC. Translated, it gives CATSRSHGYGYTF.

Only a few counts were recorded for this clone. The chain couples TRBV2 to TRBJ1-5; 7 bases fit TRBD1. Losses at the gene ends were 5 bases for V and 2 bases for J; bases not matched to a gene: 3. The germline CDR1 and CDR2 sequences are SNHLY and FYNNEI. This CDR3 contains 14 residues. The CDR3 bases are TGTGCCAGCAGTCCCGGACAGGGCAATCAGCCCCAGCATTTT. Translation: CASSPGQGNQPQHF. The variable domain in full, completed from reference TRBV2 and TRBJ1-5, reads EPEVTQTPSHQVTQMGQEVILRCVPISNHLYFYWYRQILGQKVEFLVSFYNNEISEKSEIFDDQFSVERPDGSNFTLKIRSTKLEDSAMYFCASSPGQGNQPQHFGDGTRLSIL.

V and J are TRBV7-6 and TRBJ1-2, with 7 bases aligning to TRBD1. Per the germline V gene, CDR1 is SGHVS and CDR2 is FNYEAQ. V trimming: 0 bases; J trimming: 2 bases; junction bases outside the gene matches: 6. This CDR3 has 16 residues. The CDR3 coding sequence is TGTGCCAGCAGCTTAGCACAGGGGCAGGGGAACTATGGCTACACCTTC. It is translated as CASSLAQGQGNYGYTF.

This rearrangement joins TRBV19 to TRBJ1-5; 9 bases fit TRBD1. The CDR3 contains 18 residues. CDR1 and CDR2 from the germline V gene are LNHDA and SQIVND (reference sequence). After removal of 5 bases from V and 0 bases from J, the junction contained 11 bases not matched to a gene. Here the CDR3 reads CASSAGTGSIYSNQPQHF. CDR3 sequence (DNA): TGTGCCAGTAGTGCCGGGACAGGGTCCATCTATAGCAATCAGCCCCAGCATTTT.

This rearrangement joins TRBV30 to TRBJ1-4; D is unresolved. The CDR3 totals 12 residues. V lost 0 bases and J lost 8, with 7 bases in between. The V gene's germline CDR1 is GTSNPN and CDR2 SVGIG (reference sequence). In nucleotides, the CDR3 is TGTGCCTGGAGTGTATTAAGGGAAAAACTGTTTTTT. Translation gives CAWSVLREKLFF.

In its sample, this clone is medium-sized. The chain couples TRBV2 to TRBJ1-1, with a tentative D call TRBD1 (6 bases). The CDR3 loop spans 14 amino acids. The ends were cut back, 7 bases at V and 4 bases at J, with 16 bases in the middle. Germline V gene lookup returns CDR1 SNHLY and CDR2 FYNNEI. The CDR3 spells CASNLRGVGTEAFF. The DNA of the CDR3 is TGTGCCAGCAACCTCAGGGGCGTTGGCACTGAAGCTTTCTTT.

The rearrangement links TRBV5-4 to TRBJ2-3, with 15 positions matching TRBD2. This CDR3 has 17 residues. J was trimmed by 3 bases and V by 5 bases; bases with no gene match: 7. Germline values: CDR1 SGHNT, CDR2 YYREEE (reference sequence). CDR3 sequence reads: CASSRTSGRAGTDTQYF. CDR3 DNA sequence: TGTGCCAGCAGTCGGACTAGCGGGAGGGCCGGGACAGATACGCAGTATTTT. Full variable domain (missing parts from reference TRBV5-4 and TRBJ2-3): ETGVTQSPTHLIKTRGQQVTLRCSSQSGHNTVSWYQQALGQGPQFIFQYYREEENGRGNFPPRFSGLQFPNYSSELNVNALELDDSALYLCASSRTSGRAGTDTQYFGPGTRLTVL.

CDR3 in amino acids: CATSPRQYNQPQHF. In DNA, the CDR3 is TGTGCCACCAGCCCACGACAGTACAATCAGCCCCAGCATTTT. The V and J genes are TRBV15 and TRBJ1-5, with a possible D match to TRBD1 (5 bases). The CDR3 consists of 14 residues. Trimming took 5 bases from V and 3 from J, leaving 11 bases between them. Germline CDR1 LNHNV, CDR2 YYDKDF (reference sequence).

The V and J genes are TRBV28 and TRBJ2-7; D might be TRBD1 (5 bases). The CDR3 sequence is 15 residues long. Germline CDR1 and CDR2: MDHEN and SYDVKM. V gave up 5 bases and J gave up 0 bases, with 14 bases separating them. CDR3 sequence (DNA): TGTGCCAGCAGTCCAGACAGCCCCGGCTCCTACGAGCAGTACTTC. It specifies CASSPDSPGSYEQYF.

The chain carries TRBV5-4 and TRBJ2-4; D gene unclear. Per the germline V gene, CDR1 is SGHNT and CDR2 is YYREEE (reference sequence). The CDR3 covers 15 residues. V was shortened by 0 bases and J by 1 base, with 8 bases between the two germline ends. The CDR3 nucleotides are TGTGCCAGCAGCTTGGTGGGGTCTGCCAAAAACATTCAGTACTTC. Translation gives CASSLVGSAKNIQYF.

J is TRBJ1-2 and V is TRBV30; TRBD1 aligns across 11 bases. This CDR3 comprises 15 residues. Germline CDR1 is GTSNPN and CDR2 is SVGIG (reference sequence). V was clipped by 1 base and J by 6 bases; unmatched bases: 7. CDR3 in DNA: TGTGCCTGGAGTGATCTTCCGGGACAGGGGGATGGCTACACCTTC. As protein: CAWSDLPGQGDGYTF.

V gene TRBV7-9 combines with J gene TRBJ2-1, with D perhaps matching TRBD1 (7 bases). This CDR3 is built from 16 residues. The V end lost 7 bases, the J end lost 7 bases, and 23 bases lay between the germline ends. CDR1 is SEHNR and CDR2 is FQNEAQ in the germline V gene (reference sequence). This chain's CDR3 is CASTTGTSGTVNEQFF. CDR3 DNA sequence: TGTGCCAGCACTACCGGGACTTCCGGGACAGTGAATGAGCAGTTCTTC. The full variable domain, its missing parts supplied by reference TRBV7-9 and TRBJ2-1, is DTGVSQNPRHKITKRGQNVTFRCDPISEHNRLYWYRQTLGQGPEFLTYFQNEAQLEKSRLLSDRFSAERPKGSFSTLEIQRTEQGDSAMYLCASTTGTSGTVNEQFFGPGTRLTVL.

V and J are TRBV7-2 and TRBJ2-1, with TRBD2 identical over 14 bases. Trimming cost V 2 bases and J 0 bases; bases outside gene matches: 3. CDR1 and CDR2 (germline): SGHTA, FQGNSA. The CDR3 extends over 18 amino acids. CDR3 region: CASSLPGTSGSSYNEQFF. DNA of the CDR3: TGTGCCAGCAGCTTACCCGGGACTAGCGGGAGCTCCTACAATGAGCAGTTCTTC.

J is TRBJ2-5 and V is TRBV5-5; TRBD2 matches at 7 bases. Germline values: CDR1 SGHKS, CDR2 YYEKEE (reference sequence). The CDR3 is 17 amino acids. The junction had 14 bases not matched to a gene; V was cut back by 0 bases and J by 6 bases. The CDR3 nucleotides are TGTGCCAGCAGCTTGGACGGAGACAGTCGGGGGGTGAAGACCCAGTACTTC. It yields the protein CASSLDGDSRGVKTQYF.

Only a few counts were recorded for this clone. The genes are TRBV19 and TRBJ1-3, with TRBD1 as a possible D gene (5 bases). Looked up from germline, CDR1 is LNHDA and CDR2 is SQIVND (reference sequence). The CDR3 is 15 amino acids. V lost 6 bases and J 0 bases, leaving 12 bases between the germline ends. The CDR3 nucleotides are TGTGCCAGTAGCAACAGGTACCTCTCTGGAAACACCATATATTTT. This codes for CASSNRYLSGNTIYF.